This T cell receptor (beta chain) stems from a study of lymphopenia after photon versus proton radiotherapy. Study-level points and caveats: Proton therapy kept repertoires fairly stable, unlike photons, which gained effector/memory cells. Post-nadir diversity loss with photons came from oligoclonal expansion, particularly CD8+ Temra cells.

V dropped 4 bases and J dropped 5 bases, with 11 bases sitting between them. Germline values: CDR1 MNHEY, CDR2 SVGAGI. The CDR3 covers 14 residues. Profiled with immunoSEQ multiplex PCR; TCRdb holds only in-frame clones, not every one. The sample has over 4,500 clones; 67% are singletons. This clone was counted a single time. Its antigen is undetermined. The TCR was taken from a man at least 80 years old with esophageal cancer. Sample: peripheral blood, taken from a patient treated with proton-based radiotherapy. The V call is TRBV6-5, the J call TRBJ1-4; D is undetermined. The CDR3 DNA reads TGTGCCAGCAGTTCTTCAGAAGGGAATGAAAAACTGTTTTTT. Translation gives CASSSSEGNEKLFF.